These T cell receptor beta chains were read from a single sample in a study of blood T cell repertoires in COVID-19. Using immunoSEQ multiplex PCR, the repertoire was profiled, and TCRdb retains in-frame clones only, with some absent. Here the sample spans roughly 250,000 clones, 87% being singletons. Source material: PBMCs or T cells enriched from blood (not recorded which). Every receptor here comes from a woman aged 25-40 years with acute COVID-19. Each CDR3 is given with its conserved first and last residue. D genes are given only for firm matches. Only some rows state a clone size, as once, few, many or a class for expanded clones.

clone_size,j_call,v_call,d_call,cdr3_length,cdr3_nt,cdr3_aa
.,TRBJ2-3,TRBV24-1,TRBD1,15,TGTGCCACCAGTGATGGACAGGCCTACACAGATACGCAGTATTTT,CATSDGQAYTDTQYF
.,TRBJ1-1,TRBV11-3,.,14,TGTGCCAGCAGCTCACAGAGGGAAGCCACTGAAGCTTTCTTT,CASSSQREATEAFF
.,TRBJ2-3,TRBV5-1,.,14,TGCGCCAGCAGCTTCAGCGGGAGCACAGATACGCAGTATTTT,CASSFSGSTDTQYF
.,TRBJ1-1,TRBV6-5,TRBD1,15,TGTGCCAGCTCATCCCAGACAGGGGGGGCCACTGAAGCTTTCTTT,CASSSQTGGATEAFF
once,TRBJ2-7,TRBV11-3,.,14,TGTGCCAGCAGCTTAGGGCATTCAGCCTACGAGCAGTACTTC,CASSLGHSAYEQYF
.,TRBJ1-1,TRBV29-1,.,13,TGCAGCGTTGAAGGGGCTTTTATGACTGAAGCTTTCTTT,CSVEGAFMTEAFF
.,TRBJ2-7,TRBV4-2,TRBD2,17,TGTGCCAGCAGCCCAGGGCCAAGGACTAGCGGGAGTTACGAGCAGTACTTC,CASSPGPRTSGSYEQYF
.,TRBJ2-1,TRBV9,TRBD2,16,TGTGCCAGCAGCATTAGCGGGGGGGTTATTTACAATGAGCAGTTCTTC,CASSISGGVIYNEQFF
.,TRBJ1-2,TRBV18,TRBD1,15,TGTGCCAGCTCATTGGGGATTGGACAGGGGAATGGCTACACCTTC,CASSLGIGQGNGYTF
.,TRBJ1-1,TRBV10-3,.,14,TGTGCCATGAGACCGACAGCAGAGAACACTGAAGCTTTCTTT,CAMRPTAENTEAFF
.,TRBJ1-1,TRBV5-1,.,15,TGCGCCAGCAGCTCTGGACAGAGAGTGAACACTGAAGCTTTCTTT,CASSSGQRVNTEAFF
.,TRBJ1-6,TRBV7-9,.,14,TGTGCCAGCAGCCGCGCTAAGAGGGATTCACCCCTCCACTTT,CASSRAKRDSPLHF
once,TRBJ1-1,TRBV30,.,12,TGTGCCGGGAGGACGGGGAACACTGAAGCTTTCTTT,CAGRTGNTEAFF
.,TRBJ2-7,TRBV29-1,.,12,TGCAGCGTCGTGGTTAGCTCCTACGAGCAGTACTTC,CSVVVSSYEQYF
.,TRBJ2-7,TRBV5-4,.,12,TGTGCCAGCAGCTTTGAAACAGGCGAGCAGTACTTC,CASSFETGEQYF
.,TRBJ1-6,TRBV30,.,16,TGTGCCTGGAGTACCGGACAAAGCTCCTATAATTCACCCCTCCACTTT,CAWSTGQSSYNSPLHF
once,TRBJ1-6,TRBV6-6,TRBD1,15,TGTGCCAGCAGTCCCCGACAGGGAAAGAATTCACCCCTCCACTTT,CASSPRQGKNSPLHF